This section outlines one T cell receptor (beta chain) sequence together with its context. Looked up from germline, CDR1 is KGHSH and CDR2 is LQKENI. This CDR3 comprises 14 residues. Trimming removed 0 bases at V and 13 bases at J, with 16 bases between. This specimen comes from a study of blood T cells in healthy people across ages. A second PCR of about 7 to 12 cycles used a sample-barcoded 5' primer and a J-beta primer mix. TCRdb reanalysed the 5' RACE reads using MiXCR and keeps one entry per CDR3 protein. The sample carries hundreds of thousands of distinct CDR3 sequences, roughly 31% recorded once.

The sample comprised blood. The sequence was obtained from a woman older than 75 in good health. The chain employs TRBV18 and TRBJ2-1; D not resolved. The CDR3 loop reads CASSPPSVSETQFF. The CDR3 DNA is TGTGCCAGCTCACCACCCTCAGTGAGTGAGACCCAGTTCTTC. The complete variable domain, with remaining parts taken from reference TRBV18 and TRBJ2-1, reads NAGVMQNPRHLVRRRGQEARLRCSPMKGHSHVYWYRQLPEEGLKFMVYLQKENIIDESGMPKERFSAEFPKEGPSILRIQQVVRGDSAAYFCASSPPSVSETQFFGPGTRLTVL.